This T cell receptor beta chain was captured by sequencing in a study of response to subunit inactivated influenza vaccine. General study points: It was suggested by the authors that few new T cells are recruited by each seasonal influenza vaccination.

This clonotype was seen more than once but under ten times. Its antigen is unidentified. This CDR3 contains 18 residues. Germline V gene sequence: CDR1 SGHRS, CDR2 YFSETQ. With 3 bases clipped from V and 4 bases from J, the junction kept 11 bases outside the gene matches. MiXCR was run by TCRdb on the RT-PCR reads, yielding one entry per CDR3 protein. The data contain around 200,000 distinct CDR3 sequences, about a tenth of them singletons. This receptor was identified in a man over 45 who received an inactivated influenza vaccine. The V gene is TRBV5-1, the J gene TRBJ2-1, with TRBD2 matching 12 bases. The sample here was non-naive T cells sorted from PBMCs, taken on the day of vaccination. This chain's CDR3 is CASSSLAGGSMRYNEQFF. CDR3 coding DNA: TGCGCCAGCAGCTCACTAGCGGGGGGTTCTATGAGATACAATGAGCAGTTCTTC.